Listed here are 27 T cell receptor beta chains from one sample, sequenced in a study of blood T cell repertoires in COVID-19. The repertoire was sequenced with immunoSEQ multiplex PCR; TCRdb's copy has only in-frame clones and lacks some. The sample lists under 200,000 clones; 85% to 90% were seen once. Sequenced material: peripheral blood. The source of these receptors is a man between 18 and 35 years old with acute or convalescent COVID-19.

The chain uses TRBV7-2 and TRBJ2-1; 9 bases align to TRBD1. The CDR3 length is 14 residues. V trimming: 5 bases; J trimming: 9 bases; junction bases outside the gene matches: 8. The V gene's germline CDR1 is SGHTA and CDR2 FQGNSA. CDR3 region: CASSRGQGKGEQFF. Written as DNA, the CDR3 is TGTGCCAGCAGCCGGGGACAGGGTAAAGGTGAGCAGTTCTTC.

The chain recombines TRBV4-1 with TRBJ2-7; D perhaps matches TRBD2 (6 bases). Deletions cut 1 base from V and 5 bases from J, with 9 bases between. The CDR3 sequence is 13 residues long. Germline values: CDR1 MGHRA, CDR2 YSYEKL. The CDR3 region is CASSQAPGDEQYF. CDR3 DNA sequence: TGCGCCAGCAGCCAAGCCCCGGGGGACGAGCAGTACTTC.

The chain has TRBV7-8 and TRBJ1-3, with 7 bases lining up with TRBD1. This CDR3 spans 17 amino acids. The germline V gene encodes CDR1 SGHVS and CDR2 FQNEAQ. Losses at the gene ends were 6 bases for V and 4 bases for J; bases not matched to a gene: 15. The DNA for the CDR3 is TGTGCCAGCAGAGCCTGGACAGGTCCATTTTCCGGAAACACCATATATTTT. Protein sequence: CASRAWTGPFSGNTIYF.

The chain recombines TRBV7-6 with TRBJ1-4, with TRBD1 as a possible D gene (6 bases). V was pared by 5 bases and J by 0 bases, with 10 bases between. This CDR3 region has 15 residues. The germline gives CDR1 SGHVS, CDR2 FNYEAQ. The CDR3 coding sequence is TGTGCCAGCAGCAGGGGGACAACAACTAATGAAAAACTGTTTTTT. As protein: CASSRGTTTNEKLFF. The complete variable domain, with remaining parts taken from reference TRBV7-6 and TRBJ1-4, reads GAGVSQSPRYKVTKRGQDVALRCDPISGHVSLYWYRQALGQGPEFLTYFNYEAQQDKSGLPNDRFSAERPEGSISTLTIQRTEQRDSAMYRCASSRGTTTNEKLFFGSGTQLSVL.

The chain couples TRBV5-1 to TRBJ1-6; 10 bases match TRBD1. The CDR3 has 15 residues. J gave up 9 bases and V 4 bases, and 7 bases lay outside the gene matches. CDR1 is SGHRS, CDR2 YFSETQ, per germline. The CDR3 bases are TGCGCCAGCAGCCCCGGGGGGACAGGGGTTTCACCCCTCCACTTT. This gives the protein CASSPGGTGVSPLHF.

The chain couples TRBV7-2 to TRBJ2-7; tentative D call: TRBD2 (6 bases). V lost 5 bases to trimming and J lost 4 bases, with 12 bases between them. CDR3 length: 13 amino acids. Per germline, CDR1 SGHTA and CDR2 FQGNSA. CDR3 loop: CASSTRDGYEQYV. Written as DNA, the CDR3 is TGTGCCAGCAGCACGCGGGACGGATACGAGCAGTACGTC.

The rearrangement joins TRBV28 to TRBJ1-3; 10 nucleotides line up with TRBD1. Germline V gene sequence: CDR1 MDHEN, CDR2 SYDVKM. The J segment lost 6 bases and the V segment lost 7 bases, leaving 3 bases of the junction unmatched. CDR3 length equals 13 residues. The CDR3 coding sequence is TGTGCCAGCAACGGACAGGGGGAAAACACCATATATTTT. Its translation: CASNGQGENTIYF.

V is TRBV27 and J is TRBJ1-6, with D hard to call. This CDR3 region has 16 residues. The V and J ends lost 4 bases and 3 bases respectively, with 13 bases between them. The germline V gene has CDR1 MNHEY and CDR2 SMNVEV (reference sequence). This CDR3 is CASSSTPEFYNSPLHF. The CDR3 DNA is TGTGCCAGCAGTTCGACACCCGAATTCTATAATTCACCCCTCCACTTT.

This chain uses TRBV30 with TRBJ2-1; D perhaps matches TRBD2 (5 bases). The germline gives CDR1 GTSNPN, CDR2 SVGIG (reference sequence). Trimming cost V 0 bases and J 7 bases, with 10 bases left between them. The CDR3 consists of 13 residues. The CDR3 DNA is TGTGCCTGGAGTGTGGCTAGGAGGAATGAGCAGTTCTTC. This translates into CAWSVARRNEQFF.

CDR3: CASSIAGQAPVTDTQYF. As DNA, the CDR3 is TGTGCCAGTAGTATAGCAGGACAGGCACCCGTCACAGATACGCAGTATTTT. J is TRBJ2-3 and V is TRBV19; 7 positions match TRBD1. The germline V gene has CDR1 LNHDA and CDR2 SQIVND (reference sequence). The J segment lost 2 bases and the V segment lost 1 base, leaving 9 bases of the junction unmatched. CDR3 length: 17 residues.

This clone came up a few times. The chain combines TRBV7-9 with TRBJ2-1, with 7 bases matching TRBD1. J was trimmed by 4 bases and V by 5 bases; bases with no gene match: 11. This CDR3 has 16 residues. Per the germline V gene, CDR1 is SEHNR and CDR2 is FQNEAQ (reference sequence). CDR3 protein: CASSSHTGVLYNEQFF. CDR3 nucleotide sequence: TGTGCCAGCAGCAGCCACACAGGGGTCCTTTACAATGAGCAGTTCTTC.

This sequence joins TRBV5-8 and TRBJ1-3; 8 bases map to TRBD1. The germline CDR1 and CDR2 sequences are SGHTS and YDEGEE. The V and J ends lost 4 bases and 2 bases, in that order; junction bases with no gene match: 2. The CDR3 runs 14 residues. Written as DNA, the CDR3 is TGTGCCAGCAGCCGGACAGGGACTGGAAACACCATATATTTT. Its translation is CASSRTGTGNTIYF.

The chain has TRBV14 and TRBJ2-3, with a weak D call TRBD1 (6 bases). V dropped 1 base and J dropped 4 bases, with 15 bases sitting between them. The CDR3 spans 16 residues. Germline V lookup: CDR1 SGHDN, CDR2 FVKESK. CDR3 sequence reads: CASSQVPTGFSDTQYF. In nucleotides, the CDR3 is TGTGCCAGCAGCCAAGTACCTACAGGGTTTTCAGATACGCAGTATTTT.

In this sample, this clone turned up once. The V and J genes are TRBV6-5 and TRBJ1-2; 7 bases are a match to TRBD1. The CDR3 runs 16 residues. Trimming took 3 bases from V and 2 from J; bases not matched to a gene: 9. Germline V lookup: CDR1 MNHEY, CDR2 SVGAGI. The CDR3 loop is CASSYISRGQNYGYTF. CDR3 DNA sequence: TGTGCCAGCAGTTATATAAGTAGGGGGCAGAACTATGGCTACACCTTC.

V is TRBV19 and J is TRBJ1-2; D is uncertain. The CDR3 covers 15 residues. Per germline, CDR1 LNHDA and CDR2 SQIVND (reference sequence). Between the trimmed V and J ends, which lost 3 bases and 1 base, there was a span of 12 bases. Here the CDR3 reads CASSMDWRDNYGYTF. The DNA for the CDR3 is TGTGCCAGTAGTATGGATTGGCGGGATAACTATGGCTACACCTTC. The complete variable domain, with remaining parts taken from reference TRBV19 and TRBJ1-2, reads DGGITQSPKYLFRKEGQNVTLSCEQNLNHDAMYWYRQDPGQGLRLIYYSQIVNDFQKGDIAEGYSVSREKKESFPLTVTSAQKNPTAFYLCASSMDWRDNYGYTFGSGTRLTVV.

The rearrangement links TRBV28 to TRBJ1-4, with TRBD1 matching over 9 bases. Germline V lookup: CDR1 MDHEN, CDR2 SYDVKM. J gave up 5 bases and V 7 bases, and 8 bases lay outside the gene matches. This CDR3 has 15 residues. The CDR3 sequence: CASTTPGQGNEKLFF. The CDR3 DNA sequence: TGTGCCAGCACCACCCCGGGACAGGGCAATGAAAAACTGTTTTTT.

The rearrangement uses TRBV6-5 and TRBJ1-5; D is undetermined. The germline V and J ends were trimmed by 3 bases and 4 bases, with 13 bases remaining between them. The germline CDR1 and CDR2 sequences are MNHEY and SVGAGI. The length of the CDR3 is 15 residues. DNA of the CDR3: TGTGCCAGCAGTTATGCCAGGAATACTAATCAGCCCCAGCATTTT. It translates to CASSYARNTNQPQHF.

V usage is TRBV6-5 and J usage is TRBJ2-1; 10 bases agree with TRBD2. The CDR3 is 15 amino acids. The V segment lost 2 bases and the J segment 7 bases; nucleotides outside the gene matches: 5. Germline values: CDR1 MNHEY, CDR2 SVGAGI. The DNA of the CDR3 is TGTGCCAGCAGTTACCAGCGGGGGGGGTCGAATGAGCAGTTCTTC. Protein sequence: CASSYQRGGSNEQFF.

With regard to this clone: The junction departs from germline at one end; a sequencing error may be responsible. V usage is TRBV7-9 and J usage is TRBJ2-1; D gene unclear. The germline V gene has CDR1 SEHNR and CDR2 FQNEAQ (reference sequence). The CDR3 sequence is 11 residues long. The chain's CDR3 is CASSVYSEQFF. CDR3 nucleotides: TGTGCCAGCAGCGTATACAGTGAGCAGTTCTTC.

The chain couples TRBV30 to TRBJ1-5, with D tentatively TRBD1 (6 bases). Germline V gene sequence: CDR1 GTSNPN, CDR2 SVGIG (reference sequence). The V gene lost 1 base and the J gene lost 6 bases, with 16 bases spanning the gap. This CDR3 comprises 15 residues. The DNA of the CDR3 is TGTGCCTGGAGTGAGGGGCGGGGGCCCGGTCAGCCCCAGCATTTT. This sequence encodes CAWSEGRGPGQPQHF.

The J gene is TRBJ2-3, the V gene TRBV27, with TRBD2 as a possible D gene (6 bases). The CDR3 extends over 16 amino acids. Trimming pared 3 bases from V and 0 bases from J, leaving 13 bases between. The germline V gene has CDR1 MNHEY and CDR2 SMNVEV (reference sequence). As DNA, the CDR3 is TGTGCCAGCAGTTTTGGGGCGGGGCCTAGCACAGATACGCAGTATTTT. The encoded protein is CASSFGAGPSTDTQYF.

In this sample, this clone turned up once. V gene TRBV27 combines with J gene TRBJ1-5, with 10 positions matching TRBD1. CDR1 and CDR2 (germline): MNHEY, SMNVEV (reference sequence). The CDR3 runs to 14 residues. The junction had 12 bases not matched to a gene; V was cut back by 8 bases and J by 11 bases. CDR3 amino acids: CASGRDRGIEAQHF. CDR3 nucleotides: TGTGCCAGCGGGAGGGACAGGGGAATTGAGGCCCAGCATTTT.

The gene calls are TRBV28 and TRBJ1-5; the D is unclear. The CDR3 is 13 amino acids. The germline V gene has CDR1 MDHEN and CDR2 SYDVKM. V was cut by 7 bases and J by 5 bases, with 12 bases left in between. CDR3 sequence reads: CASNPLADQPQHF. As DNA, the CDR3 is TGTGCCAGCAACCCCTTGGCGGATCAGCCCCAGCATTTT.

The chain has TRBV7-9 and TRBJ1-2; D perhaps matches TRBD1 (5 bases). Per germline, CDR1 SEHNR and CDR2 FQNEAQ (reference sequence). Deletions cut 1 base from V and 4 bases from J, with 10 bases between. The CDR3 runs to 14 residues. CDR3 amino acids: CASSLGQGFYGYTF. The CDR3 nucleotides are TGTGCCAGCAGCTTAGGGCAGGGTTTCTATGGCTACACCTTC.

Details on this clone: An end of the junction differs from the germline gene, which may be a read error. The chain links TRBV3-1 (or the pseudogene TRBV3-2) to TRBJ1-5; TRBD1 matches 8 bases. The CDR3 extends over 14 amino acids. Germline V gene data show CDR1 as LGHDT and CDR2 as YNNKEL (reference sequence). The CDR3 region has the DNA TGTGCCAGCAGCCGTTCAGGGGGCAACCAGCCCCAGCATTTT. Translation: CASSRSGGNQPQHF.

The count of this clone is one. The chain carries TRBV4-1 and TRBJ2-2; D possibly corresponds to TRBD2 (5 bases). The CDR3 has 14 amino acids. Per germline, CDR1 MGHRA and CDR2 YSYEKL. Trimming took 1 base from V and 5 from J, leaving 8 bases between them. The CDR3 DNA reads TGCGCCAGCAGCCAAGGTCCGGGAACCGGGGAGCTGTTTTTT. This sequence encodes CASSQGPGTGELFF.

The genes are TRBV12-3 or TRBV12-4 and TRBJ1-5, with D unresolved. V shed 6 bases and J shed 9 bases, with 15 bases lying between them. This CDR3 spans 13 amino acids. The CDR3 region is CASRAREDWPQHF. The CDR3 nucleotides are TGTGCCAGCAGAGCCCGGGAGGACTGGCCCCAGCATTTT.